This note documents a single TCR beta chain sequence. Its antigen is not identified. In germline, CDR1 is MNHNS, CDR2 SASEGT. The CDR3 is 16 amino acids. V was cut by 2 bases and J by 4 bases, with 15 bases left in between. This sample is drawn from a study of cytomegalovirus exposure and HLA in healthy donors. PCR employed 60 Vbeta and 13 Jbeta primers. This table comes from immunoSEQ multiplex PCR, and its TCRdb copy is limited to in-frame clones, with some not included. Among around 130,000 clones listed, just under 85% were seen once. Study results and caveats: Donors were assumed by presence/absence analyses to have roughly uniform sequencing depth.

The source material was PBMCs. This receptor was taken from a boy younger than 10 in good health and CMV-seronegative. J is TRBJ1-5 and V is TRBV6-1, with D possibly TRBD1 on 6 matching bases. Written as DNA, the CDR3 is TGTGCCAGCAGTGAATTCGTTGGGGGCGGGAATCAGCCCCAGCATTTT. This codes for CASSEFVGGGNQPQHF.